Described below is a single T cell receptor (beta chain) sequence and its context. Its antigen is unknown. This entry belongs to a study of blood T cells in healthy people across ages. Samples had at least 7 million PBMCs isolated from them. Study-wide points: Possibly, changes in expanded clonotypes were confounded because donor CMV status was unknown.

The CDR3 is made up of 15 amino acids. Germline V gives CDR1 MDHEN, CDR2 SYDVKM. V lost 6 bases, J lost 9 bases, and 18 bases lay in between. The use of a sample-barcoded 5' primer and a J-beta primer mix characterized a second PCR of roughly 6 to 11 cycles. A template-switch adaptor with 12 random nucleotides tagged each cDNA molecule. One entry per CDR3 protein results from TCRdb running MiXCR on the 5' RACE reads. Of 780,000 or so distinct CDR3 sequences detected, approximately 60% appear once; the ten largest clones hold 20% to 30%. The clonotype originates from a man aged 35-49 years in good health. This rearrangement joins TRBV28 to TRBJ1-6; D gene unclear. Input material: blood. The CDR3 region is CASSETAGIGSPLHF. The CDR3, as DNA: TGTGCCAGCAGCGAAACCGCGGGGATAGGTTCACCCCTCCACTTT.